The next 19 T cell receptor beta chains were all read from a single sample in a study of T cells in Graves' hyperthyroidism and ophthalmopathy. Amplified TCR beta CDR3 regions derived from RNA transcripts. HTBI primers were the set used in a first-round RT-PCR of the TCR CDR3. TCRdb processed the multiplex PCR reads anew with MiXCR; each CDR3 protein has one entry. The sample includes a few hundred thousand distinct CDR3 sequences, just over 45% of them seen just once. The source material was peripheral blood or thyroid tissue (not recorded which). These receptors originate from a woman between 18 and 30 years old with Graves' hyperthyroidism.

The chain links TRBV25-1 to TRBJ1-6; D might be TRBD1 (5 bases). Trimming stripped 8 bases from V and 7 bases from J, with 18 bases between. CDR3 length: 15 residues. Germline loops: CDR1 MGHDK, CDR2 SYGVNS. CDR3 coding DNA: TGTGCCAGCGGCCCTGGGACCTCGGTAAATTCACCCCTCCACTTT. It is translated as CASGPGTSVNSPLHF.

Worth noting for this clonotype: This may be a read error: a much more frequent sequence differs by one nucleotide. The V and J genes are TRBV20-1 and TRBJ1-4; D uncertain. The germline V and J ends were trimmed by 3 bases and 10 bases, with 15 bases remaining between them. The CDR3 totals 13 residues. Germline V gene sequence: CDR1 DFQATT, CDR2 SNEGSKA (reference sequence). CDR3 sequence (DNA): TGCAGTGCTAGCGAGCCCTATGGAGTAAAACTGTTTTTT. Its translation: CSASEPYGVKLFF.

This clonotype was observed at least ten times. Here the CDR3 reads CATSIYGTYEQYF. The CDR3 DNA reads TGTGCCACCAGCATTTATGGGACTTACGAGCAGTACTTC. This sequence joins TRBV15 and TRBJ2-7, with D possibly matching TRBD2 (6 bases). The CDR3 covers 13 residues. V was shortened by 4 bases and J by 4 bases, with 11 bases between the two germline ends. The germline V gene has CDR1 LNHNV and CDR2 YYDKDF (reference sequence).

The table lists this clonotype with many counts. The V gene is TRBV10-3, the J gene TRBJ1-2; D unclear. V was cut by 0 bases and J by 4 bases, with 6 bases left in between. Per the germline V gene, CDR1 is ENHRY and CDR2 is SYGVKD. The CDR3 is made up of 13 amino acids. CDR3: CAISESYSYGYTF. DNA for the CDR3: TGTGCCATCAGTGAGTCGTACAGCTATGGCTACACCTTC.

The chain links TRBV24-1 to TRBJ2-5; D is possibly TRBD1 (5 bases). V gave up 5 bases and J gave up 4 bases, with 22 bases separating them. This CDR3 region has 17 residues. Per the germline V gene, CDR1 is KGHDR and CDR2 is SFDVKD. The CDR3 DNA follows: TGTGCCACCAGTGGCAAACAGGACCCGATCTACCGAGAGACCCAGTACTTC. Its protein product is CATSGKQDPIYRETQYF.

This clonotype was detected ten times or more. The V call is TRBV7-9, the J call TRBJ2-5; D not certain. Germline lookup yields CDR1 SEHNR and CDR2 FQNEAQ (reference sequence). Trimming cost V 3 bases and J 4 bases, with 9 bases left between them. This CDR3 has 13 amino acids. The DNA of the CDR3 is TGTGCCAGCAGCTTTCGAGTTGGAGAGACCCAGTACTTC. It encodes CASSFRVGETQYF. The full variable domain, rest sourced from reference TRBV7-9 and TRBJ2-5, is DTGVSQNPRHKITKRGQNVTFRCDPISEHNRLYWYRQTLGQGPEFLTYFQNEAQLEKSRLLSDRFSAERPKGSFSTLEIQRTEQGDSAMYLCASSFRVGETQYFGPGTRLLVL.

This clonotype appeared many times. This sequence joins TRBV6-5 and TRBJ1-2, with no clear D. Trimming pared 5 bases from V and 5 bases from J, leaving 12 bases between. The CDR3 covers 13 residues. Per the germline V gene, CDR1 is MNHEY and CDR2 is SVGAGI. The CDR3: CASSPPYRYGYTF. The CDR3 DNA is TGTGCCAGCAGTCCACCCTACCGGTATGGCTACACCTTC.

This clonotype was seen at least ten times. This chain connects TRBV20-1 to TRBJ1-4, with 7 bases matching TRBD1. This CDR3 spans 13 amino acids. V lost 6 bases, J lost 4 bases, and 5 bases stayed unmatched. Germline V gives CDR1 DFQATT, CDR2 SNEGSKA (reference sequence). The CDR3 nucleotides read TGCAGTGCAACGACAGGGCGTAATGAAAAACTGTTTTTT. Residues: CSATTGRNEKLFF.

The gene calls are TRBV7-4 and TRBJ2-2, with 10 bases lining up with TRBD2. This CDR3 is 17 amino acids long. In germline, CDR1 is SGHVT, CDR2 SQSDAQ. The V segment lost 5 bases and the J segment 3 bases; nucleotides outside the gene matches: 9. The CDR3 nucleotides read TGTGCCAGCAGCCTAGAGGGGACTAGCGTTTACACCGGGGAGCTGTTTTTT. This sequence encodes CASSLEGTSVYTGELFF. The full variable domain, rest sourced from reference TRBV7-4 and TRBJ2-2, is GAGVSQSPRYKVAKRGRDVALRCDSISGHVTLYWYRQTLGQGSEVLTYSQSDAQRDKSGRPSGRFSAERPERSVSTLKIQRTEQGDSAVYLCASSLEGTSVYTGELFFGEGSRLTVL.

The chain employs TRBV3-1 and TRBJ1-2, with TRBD1 identical over 7 bases. This CDR3 region has 17 residues. In germline, CDR1 is LGHDT, CDR2 YNNKEL (reference sequence). With 2 bases clipped from V and 1 base from J, the junction kept 10 bases outside the gene matches. The CDR3 DNA reads as TGTGCCAGCAGCCAAAAGAGGACAGGTTTCCTTAACTATGGCTACACCTTC. Translating gives CASSQKRTGFLNYGYTF. The full variable domain, rest sourced from reference TRBV3-1 and TRBJ1-2, is DTAVSQTPKYLVTQMGNDKSIKCEQNLGHDTMYWYKQDSKKFLKIMFSYNNKELIINETVPNRFSPKSPDKAHLNLHINSLELGDSAVYFCASSQKRTGFLNYGYTFGSGTRLTVV.

In its sample, this clonotype was seen many times. The genes are TRBV19 and TRBJ2-5; 9 nucleotides line up with TRBD2. The CDR3 extends over 19 amino acids. In germline, CDR1 is LNHDA, CDR2 SQIVND (reference sequence). V shed 1 base, J shed 5 bases, and the junction held 17 bases outside the gene matches. CDR3 amino acids: CASSIAILAGVAGVETQYF. The CDR3 DNA is TGTGCCAGTAGTATAGCCATCCTCGCCGGGGTAGCGGGAGTGGAGACCCAGTACTTC.

This clonotype showed up many times. J is TRBJ2-5 and V is TRBV4-3, with 9 bases lining up with TRBD2. This CDR3 region has 16 residues. Per germline, CDR1 LGHNA and CDR2 YSLEER. V trimming: 4 bases; J trimming: 4 bases; junction bases outside the gene matches: 10. The CDR3 DNA reads as TGCGCCAGCAGCCCCTATAGGGCGGGAGGGCTAGAGACCCAGTACTTC. Its protein is CASSPYRAGGLETQYF.

This clonotype was observed at least ten times. CDR3 region: CSARPQWIAGGPRGDTGELFF. CDR3 coding DNA: TGCAGTGCTAGACCCCAGTGGATAGCGGGAGGGCCTCGGGGTGACACCGGGGAGCTGTTTTTT. The chain joins TRBV20-1 to TRBJ2-2; 11 positions agree with TRBD2. The length of the CDR3 is 21 residues. Unmatched junction bases numbered 20, after V lost 2 bases and J lost 3 bases. Germline loops: CDR1 DFQATT, CDR2 SNEGSKA (reference sequence).

In its sample, this clonotype was seen a few times. The chain is built from TRBV30 and TRBJ2-6; the D gene could be TRBD1 or TRBD2 (5 bases each). The V gene's germline CDR1 is GTSNPN and CDR2 SVGIG (reference sequence). The CDR3 has 18 residues. The CDR3: CASEGQGRIFSGANVLTF. The DNA for the CDR3 is TGTGCTTCCGAGGGGCAGGGCCGCATCTTCTCTGGGGCCAACGTCCTGACTTTC.

The chain carries TRBV10-2 and TRBJ1-1, with TRBD1 matching 7 bases. V shed 0 bases, J shed 4 bases, and the junction held 11 bases outside the gene matches. The CDR3 totals 17 residues. Germline V gene data show CDR1 as WSHSY and CDR2 as SAAADI. CDR3 loop: CASSESILTGLVTEAFF. CDR3 DNA: TGCGCCAGCAGTGAGTCCATTCTGACAGGGTTGGTCACTGAAGCTTTCTTT.

This chain links TRBV20-1 with TRBJ1-6; 9 nucleotides agree with TRBD1. J gave up 9 bases and V 5 bases, and 8 bases lay outside the gene matches. The CDR3 covers 14 residues. Germline values: CDR1 DFQATT, CDR2 SNEGSKA (reference sequence). DNA for the CDR3: TGCAGTGCTGCACCCGGGACAGGGAGTTCACCCCTCCACTTT. Protein product: CSAAPGTGSSPLHF.

This clonotype was seen repeatedly, ten times or more. The V and J genes are TRBV7-2 and TRBJ1-1; TRBD1 is a possible D gene (5 bases). V was pared by 2 bases and J by 4 bases, with 11 bases between. The CDR3 length is 14 residues. CDR1 SGHTA and CDR2 FQGNSA come from the germline V gene. The CDR3 DNA reads TGTGCCAGCAGCTTACGACAGCAACTCACTGAAGCTTTCTTT. It specifies CASSLRQQLTEAFF. Full variable domain (rest looked up from reference TRBV7-2 and TRBJ1-1): GAGVSQSPSNKVTEKGKDVELRCDPISGHTALYWYRQSLGQGLEFLIYFQGNSAPDKSGLPSDRFSAERTGGSVSTLTIQRTQQEDSAVYLCASSLRQQLTEAFFGQGTRLTVV.

The chain carries TRBV5-5 and TRBJ1-2; D may be TRBD1 (5 bases). The V end was cut by 0 bases, the J end by 3 bases, with 12 bases between. Germline V CDR1 and CDR2: SGHKS, YYEKEE (reference sequence). The CDR3 extends over 15 amino acids. For the CDR3, the DNA is TGTGCCAGCAGCTTGGGGCAGGAAGGGGACTATGGCTACACCTTC. Encoded protein: CASSLGQEGDYGYTF.

Of note for this clonotype: No conserved phenylalanine or tryptophan ends this CDR3, so it is likely a read error. This chain links TRBV20-1 with TRBJ1-2; no clear D. The CDR3 is 12 amino acids. Germline CDR1 DFQATT, CDR2 SNEGSKA (reference sequence). V lost 2 bases to trimming and J lost 0 bases, with 4 bases between them. CDR3 sequence reads: CSARLPNYGYTY. In nucleotides, the CDR3 is TGCAGTGCTAGACTCCCTAACTATGGCTACACCTAC.